The rows below give T cell receptor beta chains drawn from one sample of a study of cytomegalovirus exposure and HLA in healthy donors. Repertoires were generated with immunoSEQ multiplex PCR, while TCRdb's copy carries only in-frame clones and drops some. This table holds around 90,000 clones, 55% to 65% found once. Input material: PBMCs. All receptors derive from a human donor in good health. Each CDR3 is given without its conserved first and last residue. The order of the fields is clone size, V gene, CDR3 protein. Where a row states a size, it is once, few, many or the class of an expanded clone; other rows omit it.

>few|TRBV5-8
ASSYMWETQY
>NA|TRBV7-2
ASSSPPGGGNEKLF
>NA|TRBV11-2
ASSPGEEQY
>NA|TRBV18
ASSPSGTGATDTQY
>NA|TRBV10-3
AISVARRTGELF
>NA|TRBV6-6
ASTTLTGGTEAF
>NA|TRBV7-2
ASSLTRGPDTQY
>few|TRBV7-8
ASSHPGVEQY
>few|TRBV5-1
ASSFGQMNTEAF
>NA|TRBV7-8
ASSLDQGLKPQH
>NA|TRBV2
ASSPLGQNNNEQF
>NA|TRBV18
ASSRGTLNTEAF
>NA|TRBV7-8
ASSFLTDTQY
>NA|TRBV11-1
ASSDDREALGVYAF